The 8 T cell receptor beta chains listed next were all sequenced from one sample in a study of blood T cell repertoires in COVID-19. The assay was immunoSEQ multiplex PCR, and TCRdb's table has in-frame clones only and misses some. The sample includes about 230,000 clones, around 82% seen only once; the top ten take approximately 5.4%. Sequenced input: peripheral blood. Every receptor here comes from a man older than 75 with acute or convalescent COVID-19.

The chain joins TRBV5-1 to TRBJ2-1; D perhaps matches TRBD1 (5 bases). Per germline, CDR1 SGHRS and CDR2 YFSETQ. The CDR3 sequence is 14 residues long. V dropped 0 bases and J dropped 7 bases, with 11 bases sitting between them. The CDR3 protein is CASSLVAGRNEQFF. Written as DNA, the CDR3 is TGCGCCAGCAGCTTGGTTGCAGGGCGGAATGAGCAGTTCTTC.

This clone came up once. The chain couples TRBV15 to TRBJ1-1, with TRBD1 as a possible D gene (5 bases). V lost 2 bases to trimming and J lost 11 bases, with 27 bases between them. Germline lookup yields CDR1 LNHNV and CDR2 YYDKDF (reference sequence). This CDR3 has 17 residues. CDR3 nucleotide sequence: TGTGCCACCAGCAGACCCCAGGGAGGGGTATCCCCTTCCTTGGCTTTCTTT. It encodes CATSRPQGGVSPSLAFF.

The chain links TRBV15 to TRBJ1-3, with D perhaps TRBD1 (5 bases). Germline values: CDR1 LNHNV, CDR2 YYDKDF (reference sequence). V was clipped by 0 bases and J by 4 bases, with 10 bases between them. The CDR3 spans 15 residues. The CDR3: CATSREVTAGNTIYF. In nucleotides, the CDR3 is TGTGCCACCAGCAGAGAAGTGACAGCCGGAAACACCATATATTTT.

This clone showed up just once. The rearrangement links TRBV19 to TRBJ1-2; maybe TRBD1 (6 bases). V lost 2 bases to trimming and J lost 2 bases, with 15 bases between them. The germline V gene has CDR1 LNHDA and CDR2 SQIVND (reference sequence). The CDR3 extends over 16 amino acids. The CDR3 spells CASSIRTVGLNYGYTF. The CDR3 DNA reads TGTGCCAGTAGTATACGGACAGTTGGATTAAACTATGGCTACACCTTC.

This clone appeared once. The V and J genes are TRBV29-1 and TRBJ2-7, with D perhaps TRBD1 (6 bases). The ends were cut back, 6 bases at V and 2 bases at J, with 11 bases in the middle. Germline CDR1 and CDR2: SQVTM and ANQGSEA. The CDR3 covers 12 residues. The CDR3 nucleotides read TGCAGCGTCGGGGACATAACCTACGAGCAGTACTTC. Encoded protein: CSVGDITYEQYF.

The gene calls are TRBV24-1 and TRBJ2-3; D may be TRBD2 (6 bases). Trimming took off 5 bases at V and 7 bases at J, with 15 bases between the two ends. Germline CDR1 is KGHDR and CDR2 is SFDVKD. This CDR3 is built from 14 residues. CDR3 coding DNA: TGTGCCACCAGTGTCCGAGGGGAGGAATATACGCAGTATTTT. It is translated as CATSVRGEEYTQYF.

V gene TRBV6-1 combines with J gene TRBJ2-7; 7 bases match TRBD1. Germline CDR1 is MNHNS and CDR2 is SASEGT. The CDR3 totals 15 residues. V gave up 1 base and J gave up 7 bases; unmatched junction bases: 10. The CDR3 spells CASSEGSLTGYEQYF. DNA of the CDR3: TGTGCCAGCAGTGAAGGGAGCCTGACAGGGTATGAGCAGTACTTC.

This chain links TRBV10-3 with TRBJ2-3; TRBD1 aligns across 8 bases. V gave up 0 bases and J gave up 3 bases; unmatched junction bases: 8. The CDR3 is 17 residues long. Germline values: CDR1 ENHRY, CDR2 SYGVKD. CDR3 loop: CAISESWDRRLTDTQYF. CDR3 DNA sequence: TGTGCCATCAGTGAGTCTTGGGACAGGAGATTGACAGATACGCAGTATTTT.